This T cell receptor (beta chain) was sequenced in a study of early T cells in non-severe SARS-CoV-2 infection. Study at large: Investigators sequenced bulk RNA drawn from unsorted whole blood, and chains remained unpaired.

Per the germline V gene, CDR1 is MDHEN and CDR2 is SYDVKM. This CDR3 comprises 14 residues. Trimming cost V 2 bases and J 9 bases; bases outside gene matches: 6. The TCR library protocol attached unique molecular identifiers to the individual cDNA molecules. Via MiXCR, TCRdb re-called the 5' RACE reads, giving one row per CDR3 protein. The sample lists 80,000 or so distinct CDR3 sequences, about 10% occurring once. Findings of the study overall: Matching with VDJdb favored anti-spike CD8 responses (missing private and CD4 specificities).

With respect to this clonotype: The antigen remains unidentified.

This clonotype was sampled from an adult who was a healthcare worker with PCR-confirmed SARS-CoV-2 infection or an uninfected control (not recorded which). Source: whole blood, taken at baseline. The V gene is TRBV28, the J gene TRBJ1-2; 10 nucleotides line up with TRBD1. In DNA, the CDR3 is TGTGCCAGCAGTTTAAGACAGGGGGCTTGGCGCTACACCTTC. The encoded protein is CASSLRQGAWRYTF.